In its sample, the clone carrying this TCR delta chain was seen a few times. The TCRdb protein comes from a much larger clone and disagrees with this DNA's translation at residue 22, likely due to a read error; the protein given here is derived from the DNA. Flow sorting of PBMC yielded separate Vgamma9/Vdelta2+ and Vdelta2-negative gammadelta T cell populations for bulk repertoire analysis. This entry is derived from a study of γδ T cells in repeated Plasmodium falciparum infection. Study information: The natural-infection arm compared Malian children under seasonal malaria with matched Australian children. Timepoints: baseline, immediately before selected infections, and 21 days after every infection.

The CDR3 sequence is 23 residues long. CDR1 GEAIGNYY and CDR2 EKD come from the germline V gene. TCRdb reanalysed the multiplex PCR reads with CATT. The profile shows tens of thousands of delta-chain clones, over 1.5% of them singletons. The J gene went uncalled, whereas the V gene is TRDV2; TRDD3 reflects the table's D call only, with no check against the DNA. The source material was gamma-delta T cells from blood. The sequence came from a pool of human donors (malaria-infected and uninfected, not separated). For the CDR3, the DNA is TGTGCCTGTGGCAAACACTTCCTAATGAGGGGGATACGCTCCCGGGGTTGCACCGATAAACTCACCTTT. Amino acids: CACGKHFLMRGIRSRGCTDKLTF.